This T cell receptor beta chain was captured by sequencing in a study of blood T cell repertoires in COVID-19. Study overall: Sources were T cells, B-cell-depleted T cells, or PBMCs; the material itself was cDNA or gDNA.

The CDR3 is 15 amino acids. V lost 4 bases and J lost 2; bases outside the gene matches: 7. Germline loops: CDR1 SGHAT, CDR2 FQNNGV. In the original analysis: Quantification of nucleated cells was approximated via reference gene primer amplification. Generated by immunoSEQ multiplex PCR, the TCRdb table keeps only in-frame clones and is missing some. V, J and clone size derive from that table, while D and trimming were established from the DNA sequence. This sample has 250,000 or so clones, with more than 85% found just once. People in the exposed group encountered a COVID-19 case within 2 weeks before entering the study.

This chain joins TRBV11-2 and TRBJ1-1; TRBD1 matches 7 bases. The sequenced sample consisted of PBMCs or T cells enriched from blood (not recorded which). The TCR was taken from a man between 40 and 49 years old who had been exposed to COVID-19. CDR3 protein: CASSSPRQGNTEAFF. The CDR3 region has the DNA TGTGCCAGCAGCTCCCCACGACAGGGTAACACTGAAGCTTTCTTT.